Presented here are 18 T cell receptor beta chains from one specimen sequenced in a study of shared clonotypes between healthy human individuals. TCRdb keeps only in-frame clones here, not all; method: immunoSEQ multiplex PCR. The sample contains 1,400,000 or so clones, 98% of which appear only once. Sequencing used naive CD4+ T cells sorted from blood. The sample's subset: CD45RA+ positively selected. The receptors derive from a man aged 25 to 40 in good health.

The chain employs TRBV7-8 and TRBJ2-7, with D hard to call. V was trimmed by 3 bases and J by 0 bases, leaving 9 bases between them. Germline V gene lookup returns CDR1 SGHVS and CDR2 FQNEAQ. The CDR3 loop spans 14 amino acids. CDR3 coding DNA: TGTGCCAGCAGCTTGGGCCCGGGCTCCTACGAGCAGTACTTC. Its translation: CASSLGPGSYEQYF.

This rearrangement joins TRBV18 to TRBJ2-7; tentatively, D is TRBD2 (6 bases). V gave up 1 base and J gave up 6 bases, with 19 bases separating them. Germline loops: CDR1 KGHSH, CDR2 LQKENI. This CDR3 has 16 amino acids. The DNA of the CDR3 is TGTGCCAGCTCACCACTCGGCCCGGGAGTTTGGATCGAGCAGTACTTC. Translating it yields CASSPLGPGVWIEQYF.

The chain has TRBV29-1 and TRBJ2-5; 9 bases map to TRBD2. CDR1 is SQVTM and CDR2 is ANQGSEA in the germline V gene. The CDR3 runs 16 residues. V gave up 8 bases and J gave up 1 base; unmatched junction bases: 14. The DNA for the CDR3 is TGCAGCCGATTTACCCATCAACTAGCGGGCCAAGAGACCCAGTACTTC. This codes for CSRFTHQLAGQETQYF.

This chain connects TRBV28 to TRBJ1-1; D is perhaps TRBD1 (5 bases). The V and J ends lost 10 bases and 1 base respectively, with 10 bases between them. From germline, CDR1 is MDHEN and CDR2 SYDVKM. The CDR3 is 12 residues long. CDR3 sequence reads: CATWTQNTEAFF. The CDR3 coding sequence is TGTGCCACCTGGACACAGAACACTGAAGCTTTCTTT.

The rearrangement uses TRBV5-1 and TRBJ2-3; TRBD2 might be the D (6 bases). This CDR3 has 15 residues. Germline V lookup: CDR1 SGHRS, CDR2 YFSETQ. The V gene lost 4 bases and the J gene lost 0 bases, with 12 bases spanning the gap. This CDR3 is CASSESGFSTDTQYF. In nucleotides, the CDR3 is TGCGCCAGCAGCGAGAGCGGGTTCAGCACAGATACGCAGTATTTT.

The chain recombines TRBV6-5 with TRBJ2-7; possible D gene TRBD2, 6 bases. The ends were cut back, 6 bases at V and 6 bases at J, with 18 bases in the middle. The germline gives CDR1 MNHEY, CDR2 SVGAGI. The length of the CDR3 is 14 residues. This CDR3 reads CASSAGLPVREQYF. The CDR3 bases are TGTGCCAGCAGCGCGGGACTCCCCGTTCGCGAGCAGTACTTC.

CDR3: CASSYGLAPLETQYF. As DNA, the CDR3 is TGTGCCAGCAGTTACGGACTAGCCCCGTTAGAGACCCAGTACTTC. This chain uses TRBV6-5 with TRBJ2-5, with 8 bases matching TRBD2. The CDR3 consists of 15 residues. Germline CDR1 is MNHEY and CDR2 is SVGAGI. V lost 2 bases to trimming and J lost 4 bases; unmatched junction nucleotides: 6.

Points on this clone: The identical CDR3 is also encoded by other nucleotide sequences in the sample. The chain has TRBV6-5 and TRBJ1-5; 10 bases agree with TRBD1. The CDR3 loop spans 15 amino acids. Per the germline V gene, CDR1 is MNHEY and CDR2 is SVGAGI. Trimming at V came to 5 bases and at J to 5 bases, leaving 6 bases not matched to a gene. This chain's CDR3 is CASSPDRGRDQPQHF. The CDR3 nucleotides are TGTGCCAGCAGTCCAGACAGGGGGCGCGATCAGCCCCAGCATTTT.

The CDR3 sequence is CASRQYITGVYEQYF. In DNA form, the CDR3 reads TGTGCCAGCAGACAATACATCACAGGGGTCTACGAGCAGTACTTC. The V gene is TRBV28, the J gene TRBJ2-7; TRBD1 agrees at 7 bases. J gave up 3 bases and V 6 bases, and 11 bases lay outside the gene matches. Per germline, CDR1 MDHEN and CDR2 SYDVKM. The CDR3 has 15 amino acids. The full variable domain, with the rest looked up from reference TRBV28 and TRBJ2-7, is DVKVTQSSRYLVKRTGEKVFLECVQDMDHENMFWYRQDPGLGLRLIYFSYDVKMKEKGDIPEGYSVSREKKERFSLILESASTNQTSMYLCASRQYITGVYEQYFGPGTRLTVT.

The chain carries TRBV4-2 and TRBJ2-2; tentative D call: TRBD1 (6 bases). Germline lookup yields CDR1 LGHNA and CDR2 YNFKEQ. This CDR3 region has 16 residues. The ends were cut back, 0 bases at V and 4 bases at J, with 12 bases in the middle. CDR3 sequence reads: CASSQDPGTTTGELFF. CDR3 coding DNA: TGTGCCAGCAGCCAAGATCCCGGGACAACCACCGGGGAGCTGTTTTTT.

CDR3 coding DNA: TGTGCCAGCAGCCAAAACGGAGATTCCACAGATACGCAGTATTTT. It specifies CASSQNGDSTDTQYF. V gene TRBV7-2 combines with J gene TRBJ2-3; D is ambiguous. Trimming took 5 bases from V and 2 from J, leaving 14 bases between them. In germline, CDR1 is SGHTA, CDR2 FQGNSA. There are 15 residues in the CDR3.

The genes are TRBV28 and TRBJ2-7, with TRBD1 matching 7 bases. Per the germline V gene, CDR1 is MDHEN and CDR2 is SYDVKM. The CDR3 is made up of 14 amino acids. The J segment lost 2 bases and the V segment lost 8 bases, leaving 9 bases of the junction unmatched. In nucleotides, the CDR3 is TGTGCCAGCTTTGCCGGGACAGAGGCCTACGAGCAGTACTTC. It translates to CASFAGTEAYEQYF.

This rearrangement joins TRBV10-1 to TRBJ2-1; D ambiguous. The germline V and J ends were trimmed by 5 bases and 8 bases, with 7 bases remaining between them. Germline loops: CDR1 WNHNN, CDR2 SYGVQD (reference sequence). CDR3 length equals 11 residues. The CDR3 DNA is TGCGCCAGCAGTTTTGGGGATGAGCAGTTCTTC. Protein product: CASSFGDEQFF.

The chain recombines TRBV18 with TRBJ2-7, with D unclear. Germline V gives CDR1 KGHSH, CDR2 LQKENI. The CDR3 extends over 14 amino acids. V lost 4 bases to trimming and J lost 5 bases, with 15 bases between them. This CDR3 is CASSQSRVLNEQYF. The CDR3 DNA is TGTGCCAGCTCACAATCCAGAGTACTGAACGAGCAGTACTTC.

This chain links TRBV11-3 with TRBJ2-1; TRBD2 matches 11 bases. CDR1 and CDR2 from the germline V gene are SGHNT and YENEEA. With 2 bases clipped from V and 6 bases from J, the junction kept 9 bases outside the gene matches. The CDR3 is 17 residues long. The CDR3 bases are TGTGCCAGCAGCTTATCCTTAGCGGGAGGGAACCTCAATGAGCAGTTCTTC. Translating gives CASSLSLAGGNLNEQFF.

The chain links TRBV5-1 to TRBJ2-7, with TRBD1 identical over 11 bases. Per the germline V gene, CDR1 is SGHRS and CDR2 is YFSETQ. The CDR3 is made up of 15 amino acids. J gave up 0 bases and V 4 bases, and 3 bases lay outside the gene matches. The CDR3 coding sequence is TGCGCCAGCAGCGTGGACAGGGGGCTCTCCTACGAGCAGTACTTC. Encoded protein: CASSVDRGLSYEQYF.

This chain joins TRBV6-1 and TRBJ1-2; D may be TRBD1 (5 bases). V was pared by 2 bases and J by 8 bases, with 12 bases between. Germline V gene data show CDR1 as MNHNS and CDR2 as SASEGT. The CDR3 covers 13 residues. The CDR3 bases are TGTGCCAGCAGTGAATACGGGGACGGCGGCTACACCTTC. Protein: CASSEYGDGGYTF.

V and J are TRBV18 and TRBJ2-7, with TRBD2 as a possible D gene (5 bases). The CDR3 totals 16 residues. Trimming shortened V by 1 base and J by 6 bases, and 19 bases separated the two germline ends. Germline loops: CDR1 KGHSH, CDR2 LQKENI. CDR3 loop: CASSPLTSSERAEQYF. The CDR3 DNA follows: TGTGCCAGCTCACCACTTACATCATCTGAGAGGGCCGAGCAGTACTTC.